A selection of T cell receptor beta chains follows, all from one sample in a study of memory CD4+ T cells and cytomegalovirus serostatus. TCRdb's table, derived via immunoSEQ multiplex PCR, lists solely in-frame clones and lacks some. The sample holds about 92,000 clones, roughly 80% seen once. Specimen: memory CD4+ T cells from blood. These receptors were obtained from an adult in good health and CMV-seropositive. The conserved cysteine and the conserved F or W are not part of the CDR3 here. A clone size is listed for some rows: how often the clone was seen (once, few, many), or a class if it is expanded.

TRBV4-2	TRBJ1-4	.	ASSQDMGKANEKLF
TRBV11-2	TRBJ2-3	.	ASSSGAGDTDTQY
TRBV15	TRBJ1-4	.	ATRLSGQRNEKLF
TRBV5-1	TRBJ2-3	.	ASSLEWSDTQY
TRBV6-1	TRBJ1-2	.	ASSYQDGYT
TRBV10-3	TRBJ1-1	.	AISVGGRGNTEAF
TRBV6-1	TRBJ1-2	.	ASTYRGSDYGYT
TRBV5-1	TRBJ1-5	.	ASSLGQTSNQPQH
TRBV4-1	TRBJ1-1	.	ASSLAFGQGLAAF
TRBV7-9	TRBJ2-1	.	ASQPRQGYNEQF
TRBV23-1	TRBJ1-3	once	ASSSGTPSGNTIY